This T cell receptor (beta chain) is from a study of T cell repertoires in cytomegalovirus infection. The germline V gene encodes CDR1 SGHTA and CDR2 FQGNSA. This CDR3 comprises 16 residues. V shed 5 bases and J 3 bases; nucleotides not matched to a gene: 8. TCRdb passed the reads through MiXCR, listing each CDR3 protein once. This table has roughly 730,000 distinct CDR3 sequences, around 35% appearing once. The sample holds many counts of this clonotype. Its antigen remains unknown. Sample: cultured PBMCs, taken from culture after CMV antigen stimulation. V gene TRBV7-2 combines with J gene TRBJ1-2, with 11 positions matching TRBD1. The origin of this receptor is a human donor in good health (CMV status not recorded). Some clones in this sample may be carry-over from other donors' samples. The CDR3 DNA sequence: TGTGCCAGCAGCCCGGGACAGGGGGGTTTCGACTATGGCTACACCTTC. As protein: CASSPGQGGFDYGYTF.